This T cell receptor (beta chain) was captured in a study of early T cells in non-severe SARS-CoV-2 infection. The study, taken as a whole, reports: VDJdb matching skewed toward anti-spike CD8 responses, missing private and CD4 specificities.

The CDR3 consists of 14 residues. Germline V lookup: CDR1 SGHAT, CDR2 FQNNGV. The V gene lost 3 bases and the J gene lost 2 bases, with 10 bases spanning the gap. This clonotype was counted many times. Antigen unknown. Separate cDNA molecules each had unique molecular identifiers attached to them. TCRdb called the 5' RACE reads again in MiXCR, with one record for every CDR3 protein. The table records fewer than 85,000 distinct CDR3 sequences, about 15% of them present only once. The receptor's source is an adult who was a healthcare worker with PCR-confirmed SARS-CoV-2 infection or an uninfected control (not recorded which). The chain uses TRBV11-2 and TRBJ2-5; D unclear. Sequencing input: whole blood. Here the CDR3 DNA reads TGTGCCAGCAGCTTGTTCCGTTCTCAAGAGACCCAGTACTTC. Its translation is CASSLFRSQETQYF.